Below, 6 T cell receptor beta chains from the same sample are listed, as sequenced in a study of CD4 T cell repertoires in COVID-19. The memory T cells were sequenced right after ex vivo isolation, without culture. Libraries were prepared by immunoSEQ multiplex PCR; TCRdb keeps only in-frame clonotypes and omits some of them. Of about 22,000 clones listed, roughly 84% are singletons. The material sequenced was central memory CD4+ T cells from blood, taken before the COVID-19 pandemic. All receptors come from a human donor who had COVID-19.

The rearrangement joins TRBV28 to TRBJ1-4, with D hard to call. V lost 2 bases and J 2 bases, leaving 9 bases between the germline ends. Germline CDR1 reads MDHEN; CDR2 reads SYDVKM. The CDR3 spans 15 residues. The CDR3 DNA follows: TGTGCCAGCAGTTTAGCGGGGTCGACTAATGAAAAACTGTTTTTT. Translation gives CASSLAGSTNEKLFF.

This chain links TRBV6-1 with TRBJ2-6; D remains unclear. Germline CDR1 is MNHNS and CDR2 is SASEGT. Trimming removed 6 bases from V and 11 bases from J, with 14 bases in between. The CDR3 extends over 13 amino acids. CDR3 sequence reads: CASRSSRVDVLTF. In DNA form, the CDR3 reads TGTGCCAGCAGATCAAGTCGAGTTGACGTCCTGACTTTC.

The sample holds a few counts of this clone. V and J are TRBV6-1 and TRBJ1-2, with 7 bases aligning to TRBD1. Germline CDR1 and CDR2: MNHNS and SASEGT. The CDR3 has 13 residues. V lost 8 bases, J lost 2 bases, and 5 bases stayed unmatched. The CDR3 DNA is TGTGCCAGCGTATCACAGGGGAACTATGGCTACACCTTC. Its translation: CASVSQGNYGYTF.

This chain joins TRBV10-1 and TRBJ2-3; a weak D match, TRBD1 (5 bases). The CDR3 loop spans 14 amino acids. V was trimmed by 2 bases and J by 0 bases, leaving 6 bases between them. The germline V gene has CDR1 WNHNN and CDR2 SYGVQD (reference sequence). The CDR3 nucleotides are TGCGCCAGCAGTGAGCAGGGAAGCACAGATACGCAGTATTTT. Translation: CASSEQGSTDTQYF.

The rearrangement links TRBV5-1 to TRBJ2-2; 8 nucleotides match TRBD2. The CDR3 consists of 16 residues. Germline V gives CDR1 SGHRS, CDR2 YFSETQ. V lost 0 bases and J lost 6; bases outside the gene matches: 7. The CDR3 loop is CASSLEVREVSGELFF. The CDR3 region has the DNA TGCGCCAGCAGCTTGGAAGTGCGGGAGGTCTCCGGGGAGCTGTTTTTT.

This chain uses TRBV6-1 with TRBJ2-7, with D possibly matching TRBD1 (5 bases). The CDR3 is made up of 14 amino acids. Trimming took off 7 bases at V and 4 bases at J, with 17 bases between the two ends. CDR1 and CDR2 from the germline V gene are MNHNS and SASEGT. CDR3 DNA: TGTGCCAGCAAGGACGCAGGGTCGCCATACGAGCAGTACTTC. It codes for CASKDAGSPYEQYF.